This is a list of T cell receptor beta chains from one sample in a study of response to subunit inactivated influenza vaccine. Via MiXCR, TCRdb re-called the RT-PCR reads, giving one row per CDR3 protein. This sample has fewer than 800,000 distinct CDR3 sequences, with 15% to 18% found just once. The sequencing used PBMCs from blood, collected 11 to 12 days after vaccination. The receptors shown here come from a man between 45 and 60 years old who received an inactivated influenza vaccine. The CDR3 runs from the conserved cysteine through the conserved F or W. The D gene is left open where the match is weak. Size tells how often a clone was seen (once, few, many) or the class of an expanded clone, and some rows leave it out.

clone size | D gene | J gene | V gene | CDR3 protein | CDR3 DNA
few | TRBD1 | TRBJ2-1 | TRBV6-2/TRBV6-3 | CASSYLTGDKGEQFF | TGTGCCAGCAGTTACCTGACAGGGGATAAGGGGGAGCAGTTCTTC
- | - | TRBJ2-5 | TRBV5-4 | CASTSSTGGETQYF | TGTGCCAGCACCTCCTCGACAGGTGGAGAGACCCAGTACTTC
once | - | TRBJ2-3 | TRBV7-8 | CASSSAELLDTDTQYF | TGTGCCAGCAGCTCCGCGGAGCTTTTGGACACAGATACGCAGTATTTT
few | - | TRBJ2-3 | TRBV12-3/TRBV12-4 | CASSLKWWGGSTDTQYF | TGTGCCAGCAGTTTAAAGTGGTGGGGCGGGAGCACAGATACGCAGTATTTT
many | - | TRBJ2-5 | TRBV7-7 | CASSLDIAFTGWTQYF | TGTGCCAGCAGCTTGGATATAGCCTTCACCGGATGGACCCAGTACTTC
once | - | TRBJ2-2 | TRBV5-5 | CAISSGLLGGVLFF | TGTGCCATCAGCTCCGGGCTGCTCGGCGGGGTGCTGTTTTTT
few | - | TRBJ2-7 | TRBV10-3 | CAISESKSSYEQYF | TGTGCCATCAGTGAGAGCAAGAGCTCCTACGAGCAGTACTTC
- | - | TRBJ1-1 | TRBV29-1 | CSVERFGLHGAFF | TGCAGCGTTGAACGTTTCGGACTCCACGGGGCTTTCTTT
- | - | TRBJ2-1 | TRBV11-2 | CASSPFGSMAGSSYNEQFF | TGTGCCAGCAGCCCCTTCGGTAGCATGGCGGGGAGCTCCTACAATGAGCAGTTCTTC
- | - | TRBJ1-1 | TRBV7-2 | CASSKQNTEAFF | TGTGCCAGCAGCAAACAGAACACTGAAGCTTTCTTT
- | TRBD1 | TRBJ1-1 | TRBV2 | CASTEGQGGAEAFF | TGTGCCAGCACCGAGGGACAGGGGGGAGCTGAAGCTTTCTTT
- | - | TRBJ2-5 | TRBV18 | CASSPPQGGTETQYF | TGTGCCAGCTCACCACCGCAAGGGGGGACTGAGACCCAGTACTTC
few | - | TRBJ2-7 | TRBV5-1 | CASSPGNTYEQYF | TGCGCCAGCAGCCCCGGAAACACCTACGAGCAGTACTTC
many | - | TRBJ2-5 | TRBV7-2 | CASSPSETQYF | TGTGCCAGCAGCCCCTCAGAGACCCAGTACTTC
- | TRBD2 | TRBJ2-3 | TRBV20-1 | CSADAGTIADTQYF | TGCAGTGCCGACGCCGGGACTATTGCAGATACGCAGTATTTT
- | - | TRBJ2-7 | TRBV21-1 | CASSPRVRFSYEQYF | TGTGCCAGCAGCCCCAGGGTGCGGTTCTCCTACGAGCAGTACTTC
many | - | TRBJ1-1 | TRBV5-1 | CASSSPGNTEAFF | TGCGCCAGCAGTTCCCCTGGGAACACTGAAGCTTTCTTT
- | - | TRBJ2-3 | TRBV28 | CASSVTSRGLDTQYF | TGTGCCAGCAGTGTGACTAGCAGGGGACTAGATACGCAGTATTTT
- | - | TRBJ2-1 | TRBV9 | CASSVGLVNNEQFF | TGTGCCAGCAGCGTAGGGCTAGTAAACAATGAGCAGTTCTTC
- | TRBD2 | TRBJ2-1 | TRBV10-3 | CAISGGGSHNEQFF | TGTGCCATCAGTGGGGGGGGAAGCCACAATGAGCAGTTCTTC
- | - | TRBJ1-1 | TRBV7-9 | CASSPGRENTEAFF | TGTGCCAGCAGCCCGGGGAGAGAGAACACTGAAGCTTTCTTT
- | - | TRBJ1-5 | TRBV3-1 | CASSLRPNQPQHF | TGTGCCAGCAGCCTTCGTCCCAATCAGCCCCAGCATTTT
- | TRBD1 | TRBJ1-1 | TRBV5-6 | CASSWGTGMGTEAFF | TGTGCCAGCAGCTGGGGGACAGGGATGGGCACTGAAGCTTTCTTT
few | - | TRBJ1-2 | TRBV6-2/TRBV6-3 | CASSYSQGVYGYTF | TGTGCCAGCAGTTACTCGCAGGGCGTCTATGGCTACACCTTC
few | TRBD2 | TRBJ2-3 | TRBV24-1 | CATSDATSGGVTDTQYF | TGTGCCACCAGTGATGCGACTAGCGGGGGGGTGACAGATACGCAGTATTTT
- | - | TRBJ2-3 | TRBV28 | CASEGVLTDTQYF | TGTGCCAGCGAGGGTGTGCTCACAGATACGCAGTATTTT
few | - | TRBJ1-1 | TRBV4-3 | CASSPYSWGAGEAFF | TGCGCCAGCAGCCCATATTCATGGGGGGCAGGTGAAGCTTTCTTT
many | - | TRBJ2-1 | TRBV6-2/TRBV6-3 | CASSYLLPGNEQFF | TGTGCCAGCAGTTATCTTCTCCCGGGCAATGAGCAGTTCTTC
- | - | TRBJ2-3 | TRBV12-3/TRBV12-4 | CASRKTGRTDTQYF | TGTGCCAGCAGGAAGACAGGCCGCACGGATACGCAGTATTTT
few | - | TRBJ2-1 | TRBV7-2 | CASSSILIGEQFF | TGTGCCAGCAGCTCCATCCTTATTGGTGAGCAGTTCTTC
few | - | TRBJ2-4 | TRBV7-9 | CASSLSGNKNIQYF | TGTGCCAGCAGCTTGTCAGGGAACAAAAACATTCAGTACTTC
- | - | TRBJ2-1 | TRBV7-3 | CASSQNHDNEQFF | TGTGCCAGCAGCCAAAACCATGACAATGAGCAGTTCTTC
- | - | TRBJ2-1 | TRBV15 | CANCLRVSHYGEQFF | TGTGCCAACTGTTTGAGGGTTTCCCACTACGGGGAGCAGTTCTTC
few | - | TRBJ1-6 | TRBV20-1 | CSARSPRTASGNSPLHF | TGCAGTGCTAGATCCCCCCGGACAGCATCAGGGAATTCACCCCTCCACTTT
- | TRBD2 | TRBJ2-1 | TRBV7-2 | CAISLQAGGFYNEQFF | TGTGCCATCAGCCTTCAAGCGGGGGGGTTCTACAATGAGCAGTTCTTC
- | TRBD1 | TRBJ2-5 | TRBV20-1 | CSARRQGVYQETQYF | TGCAGTGCTAGGAGACAGGGGGTTTATCAAGAGACCCAGTACTTC
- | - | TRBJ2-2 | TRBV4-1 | CASSQELRGRELFF | TGCGCCAGCAGCCAAGAATTACGGGGCCGGGAGCTGTTTTTT